Listed below are T cell receptor beta chains from one sample, sequenced in a study of vaccination and CD4 T cells after COVID-19. Their specific antigens are unknown. Via MiXCR, TCRdb re-called the PCR reads, giving one row per CDR3 protein. The table lists over 14,000 distinct CDR3 sequences, approximately 50% of them singletons. Specimen: CD4+ T cells from blood, cultured in vitro. The receptors shown here come from a human donor who had recovered from COVID-19. Both conserved end residues are part of each CDR3. D genes are given only for firm matches. The size entry is marked missing in some rows and otherwise reads once, few, many or a size class.

d_gene | j_gene | abundance | v_gene | CDR3nt | CDR3aa
TRBD2 | TRBJ2-3 | - | TRBV6-4 | TGTGCCAGCAGTCCCCCCGGGGGGACGCAGTATTTT | CASSPPGGTQYF
TRBD1 | TRBJ1-2 | - | TRBV27 | TGTGCCAGCAGCAGTGGGACAGGATTATTCTTGAGCTACACCTTC | CASSSGTGLFLSYTF
- | TRBJ2-3 | - | TRBV20-1 | TGCAGTGCTAGGCGGGGAAGCACAGATACGCAGTATTTT | CSARRGSTDTQYF
TRBD2 | TRBJ2-3 | - | TRBV28 | TGTGCCACTTTAGCGGGAGGGAGGACAGATACGCAGTATTTT | CATLAGGRTDTQYF
- | TRBJ2-3 | - | TRBV6-1 | TGTGCCAGCAGTCCACGAAGGTGGGATACGCAGTATTTT | CASSPRRWDTQYF
- | TRBJ2-4 | once | TRBV15 | TGTGCCACCAGCAGTCAAAACCTGGACATTCAGTACTTC | CATSSQNLDIQYF
- | TRBJ2-3 | - | TRBV20-1 | TGCAGTGCTAGATCCGGACCGGAGGATACGCAGTATTTT | CSARSGPEDTQYF
TRBD2 | TRBJ2-1 | - | TRBV4-1 | TGCGCCAGCAGCCAAGCCGGACTAGCGGGCCTGACCGACAACAATGAGCAGTTCTTC | CASSQAGLAGLTDNNEQFF
TRBD1 | TRBJ1-5 | - | TRBV5-4 | TGTGCCAGCAGTTATCATCCCACAGGGGGCGTAGGACAGCCCCAGCATTTT | CASSYHPTGGVGQPQHF
- | TRBJ2-5 | - | TRBV2 | TGTGCCAGCAGTGAAGGGACACAAGAGACCCAGTACTTC | CASSEGTQETQYF
TRBD2 | TRBJ2-1 | - | TRBV20-1 | TGCAGTGCTAGGAAAATGGGACTAGCGGCCGGTGAGCAGTTCTTC | CSARKMGLAAGEQFF
- | TRBJ1-1 | - | TRBV6-1 | TGTGCCAGCAGTAACAGGGAGACCACTGAAGCTTTCTTT | CASSNRETTEAFF
- | TRBJ2-1 | few | TRBV20-1 | TGCAGTGCCAAGACTCCAAGCTCCTACAATGAGCAGTTCTTC | CSAKTPSSYNEQFF
- | TRBJ2-3 | few | TRBV25-1 | TGTGCCAGCAGTGCGGCAAAAAGCACAGATACGCAGTATTTT | CASSAAKSTDTQYF
TRBD1 | TRBJ1-1 | - | TRBV25-1 | TGTGCCAGCAGTGAGTGGGACAGGGGGGTAGCTGAAGCTTTCTTT | CASSEWDRGVAEAFF
- | TRBJ2-6 | once | TRBV28 | TGTGCCAGTGGACAGCCGGGCTCTGGGGCCAACGTCCTGACTTTC | CASGQPGSGANVLTF
TRBD2 | TRBJ2-2 | - | TRBV2 | TGTGCCAGCACCGGGGGGTCCAAAACCGGGGAGCTGTTTTTT | CASTGGSKTGELFF
- | TRBJ2-2 | few | TRBV6-1 | TGTGCCAGCAAAACAGGGAGGGCAGCCGGGGAGCTGTTTTTT | CASKTGRAAGELFF
- | TRBJ2-3 | few | TRBV19 | TGTGCCAGTAGTATGCAGGGTGGCGGGGTAGATACGCAGTATTTT | CASSMQGGGVDTQYF
TRBD2 | TRBJ2-4 | - | TRBV6-1 | TGTGCCAGCAGTCGAGGCGGGACTAGCCCGGGAGAGGGAAACATTCAGTACTTC | CASSRGGTSPGEGNIQYF
- | TRBJ1-1 | - | TRBV28 | TGTGCCAGCACTGGGATGACGACTGAAGCTTTCTTT | CASTGMTTEAFF
- | TRBJ2-5 | - | TRBV20-1 | TGCAGTGTACCCCCCAGACAGGCACAAGAGACCCAGTACTTC | CSVPPRQAQETQYF
- | TRBJ1-5 | - | TRBV6-1 | TGTGCCAGCAGTGAAGCGCTTCTGAGCAGCGGGGCTCTTCAGCCCCAGCATTTT | CASSEALLSSGALQPQHF
- | TRBJ1-2 | - | TRBV10-3 | TGTGCCACCTCAGGGGTAAACTATGGCTACACCTTC | CATSGVNYGYTF
- | TRBJ2-6 | - | TRBV27 | TGTGCCAGCAGTTTTGAGGGATCAGTCTCTGGGGCCAACGTCCTGACTTTC | CASSFEGSVSGANVLTF
TRBD2 | TRBJ2-3 | - | TRBV28 | TGTGCCAGCAGTTTAGGCGGGAGAGGGACAGATACGCAGTATTTT | CASSLGGRGTDTQYF
- | TRBJ2-7 | few | TRBV19 | TGTGCCAGTAGTACGCGGGCCAGGGGCTTCTACGAGCAGTACTTC | CASSTRARGFYEQYF
- | TRBJ2-3 | once | TRBV28 | TGTGCCAGCAGCCCGGGAGAGCCTGGTACAGATACGCAGTATTTT | CASSPGEPGTDTQYF
TRBD1 | TRBJ2-1 | once | TRBV20-1 | TGCAGTGCCGTCCCCGGGACAGGGAGGGCCGGTGAGCAGTTCTTC | CSAVPGTGRAGEQFF
- | TRBJ1-2 | - | TRBV20-1 | TGCAGTGCGCACTCGGGAGCCCAGTGGGACTATGGCTACACCTTC | CSAHSGAQWDYGYTF
TRBD1 | TRBJ2-7 | - | TRBV11-3 | TGTGCCAGCAGCTTGGCCCCCGGGACAGAGCTCTACGAGCAGTACTTC | CASSLAPGTELYEQYF
- | TRBJ2-3 | - | TRBV7-9 | TGTGCCAGCAGCTTAGACCGGGGGCTTAGCACAGATACGCAGTATTTT | CASSLDRGLSTDTQYF
TRBD1 | TRBJ1-2 | - | TRBV2 | TGTGCCAGCAGTGAGGGGCGGACCGGACAGGTACTATTTGGCTACACCTTC | CASSEGRTGQVLFGYTF